There are a few counts of the clone carrying this T cell receptor beta chain. Its cognate antigen is unknown. Sequencing used immunoSEQ multiplex PCR; TCRdb keeps in-frame clones, though not all of them. The repertoire has about 2,500,000 clones, about 92% of them found once; the top ten carry around 0.14%. CDR1 is SEHNR, CDR2 FQNEAQ, per germline (reference sequence). The CDR3 length is 15 residues. The V gene lost 2 bases and the J gene lost 7 bases, with 15 bases spanning the gap. The data belong to a study of shared clonotypes between healthy human individuals. Study results and limitations: Sharing of clonotypes among donors was expected to vary with sequencing depth. Between a few donors, naive CD4 clonotypes were shared at a level of roughly 5.5%. Across subsets, estimated richness was generally greater for naive than for memory populations.

The sample was naive CD4+ T cells sorted from blood. Specified subset: CD45RA+ positively selected. This chain uses TRBV7-9 with TRBJ1-5, with D hard to call. This clonotype was obtained from a man between 18 and 29 years old in good health. The chain's CDR3 is CASSLSYGDTQPQHF. The CDR3 DNA is TGTGCCAGCAGCTTAAGTTACGGTGACACGCAGCCCCAGCATTTT.